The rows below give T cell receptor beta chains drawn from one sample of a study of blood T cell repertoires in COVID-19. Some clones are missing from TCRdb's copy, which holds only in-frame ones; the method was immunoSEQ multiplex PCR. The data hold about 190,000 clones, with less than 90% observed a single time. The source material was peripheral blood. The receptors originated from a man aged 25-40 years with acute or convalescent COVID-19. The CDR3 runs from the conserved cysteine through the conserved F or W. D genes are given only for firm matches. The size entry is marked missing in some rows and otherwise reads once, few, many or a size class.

CASSQGTVGTDTEAFF	TGTGCCAGCAGCCAAGGGACGGTGGGGACAGACACTGAAGCTTTCTTT	TRBV4-2	TRBJ1-1	TRBD1	.
CASSQAYYEQYF	TGTGCCAGCAGCCAAGCTTACTACGAGCAGTACTTC	TRBV7-9	TRBJ2-7	.	.
CASSLGAEGSPLHF	TGCGCCAGCAGCTTGGGGGCGGAGGGTTCACCCCTCCACTTT	TRBV5-1	TRBJ1-6	.	.
CASSLIGGQDTQYF	TGTGCCAGCAGCTTAATCGGGGGGCAAGATACGCAGTATTTT	TRBV7-3	TRBJ2-3	.	.
CASNYDGHSNQPQHF	TGTGCCAGTAATTATGACGGACATAGCAATCAGCCCCAGCATTTT	TRBV19	TRBJ1-5	.	.
CASSQVGLASNEQFF	TGTGCCAGCAGCCAAGTAGGACTAGCTTCCAATGAGCAGTTCTTC	TRBV3-1/TRBV3-2	TRBJ2-1	TRBD2	.
CAISELDQPQHF	TGTGCCATCAGTGAACTAGATCAGCCCCAGCATTTT	TRBV10-3	TRBJ1-5	.	.
CASSTRPSTGELFF	TGCGCCAGCAGTACGAGACCTAGCACCGGGGAGCTGTTTTTT	TRBV5-1	TRBJ2-2	.	few
CASSLKEVPTYEQYF	TGTGCCAGCAGTTTAAAGGAGGTTCCTACCTACGAGCAGTACTTC	TRBV27	TRBJ2-7	.	.
CASSYQGLLAFF	TGTGCCAGCAGTTACCAGGGATTGTTAGCTTTCTTT	TRBV6-6	TRBJ1-1	.	.
CASSLVMRSSQQYF	TGTGCCAGCAGCTTGGTGATGCGGAGCTCTCAGCAGTACTTC	TRBV5-5	TRBJ2-7	.	.
CASSQGSSYNSPLHF	TGTGCCAGTAGTCAAGGGAGCTCCTATAATTCACCCCTCCACTTT	TRBV19	TRBJ1-6	.	few
CASRRQGLDTEAFF	TGTGCCAGCAGAAGACAGGGACTCGACACTGAAGCTTTCTTT	TRBV6-5	TRBJ1-1	TRBD1	.
CASSEEAGKTYEQYF	TGTGCCAGCAGTGAAGAGGCCGGGAAGACCTACGAGCAGTACTTC	TRBV6-1	TRBJ2-7	.	.
CAISGQEDQPQHF	TGTGCCATTTCAGGACAGGAGGATCAGCCCCAGCATTTT	TRBV2	TRBJ1-5	TRBD1	.
CASSPGLRTGTQGVQYF	TGCGCCAGCAGCCCTGGCTTGAGGACAGGGACCCAAGGGGTTCAGTACTTC	TRBV5-1	TRBJ2-4	TRBD1	.
CATGTENTYEQYF	TGTGCCACCGGGACAGAGAATACCTACGAGCAGTACTTC	TRBV10-3	TRBJ2-7	TRBD1	.